This T cell receptor (beta chain) was identified during a study of blood T cell repertoires in COVID-19. Data came from immunoSEQ multiplex PCR; TCRdb stores just in-frame clones and leaves some out. This sample yields some 94,000 clones, of which approximately 87% are seen a single time; 0.85% to 1.3% belongs to the top ten. J gave up 5 bases and V 3 bases, and 7 bases lay outside the gene matches. This CDR3 has 16 residues. Germline V gene data show CDR1 as SGHAT and CDR2 as FQNNGV. The genes are TRBV11-2 and TRBJ2-1; 10 bases match TRBD2. This sequence originates from a human donor in a cohort sampled during active COVID-19. What was sequenced was peripheral blood. CDR3 bases: TGTGCCAGCAGCTTTAGTCTAGCGGGAGTAAACAATGAGCAGTTCTTC. Translating it yields CASSFSLAGVNNEQFF.